The 22 T cell receptor beta chains reported below all come from one sample, sequenced in a study of shared clonotypes between healthy human individuals. Method: immunoSEQ multiplex PCR; TCRdb's copy keeps in-frame clones and lacks some. The data show more than 550,000 clones, about 90% seen once. Sequenced: memory CD8+ T cells from PBMCs. The subset: CD45RO+ cells pooled with CCR7-negative TemRA cells. These receptors came from a man between 18 and 35 years old in good health. Some clones in this sample may be carry-over from other donors' samples.

This clone was detected only once. The V gene is TRBV19, the J gene TRBJ1-3; no definite D call. CDR1 and CDR2 from the germline V gene are LNHDA and SQIVND (reference sequence). Trimming removed 3 bases from V and 4 bases from J, with 13 bases in between. This CDR3 region has 15 residues. Here the CDR3 DNA reads TGTGCCAGTAGTATTACCCCGTCACAAGGAAACACCATATATTTT. It translates to CASSITPSQGNTIYF. Variable domain in full (rest from reference TRBV19 and TRBJ1-3): DGGITQSPKYLFRKEGQNVTLSCEQNLNHDAMYWYRQDPGQGLRLIYYSQIVNDFQKGDIAEGYSVSREKKESFPLTVTSAQKNPTAFYLCASSITPSQGNTIYFGEGSWLTVV.

The chain has TRBV7-2 and TRBJ1-1; TRBD1 matches at 7 bases. Trimming cost V 11 bases and J 1 base; bases outside gene matches: 4. Germline V gives CDR1 SGHTA, CDR2 FQGNSA. The CDR3 is made up of 12 amino acids. The CDR3 is CALGTANTEAFF. DNA for the CDR3: TGTGCCCTCGGGACAGCGAACACTGAAGCTTTCTTT.

CDR3 residues: CASSQRFRGTNEKLFF. In DNA, the CDR3 is TGTGCCAGCAGCCAGAGGTTCAGGGGTACTAATGAAAAACTGTTTTTT. The chain combines TRBV14 with TRBJ1-4; TRBD1 might be the D (6 bases). Germline CDR1 is SGHDN and CDR2 is FVKESK. Trimming removed 3 bases from V and 2 bases from J, with 13 bases in between. This CDR3 is built from 16 residues.

The chain couples TRBV6-1 to TRBJ1-6; possible D gene TRBD1, 5 bases. CDR3 length: 12 amino acids. The germline V gene has CDR1 MNHNS and CDR2 SASEGT. V was shortened by 10 bases and J by 7 bases, with 11 bases between the two germline ends. The CDR3 spells CATRDGNSPLHF. Written as DNA, the CDR3 is TGTGCCACCCGGGACGGAAATTCACCCCTCCACTTT.

This chain connects TRBV7-9 to TRBJ2-2; 10 bases map to TRBD2. The CDR3 is made up of 14 amino acids. The V segment lost 5 bases and the J segment 6 bases; nucleotides outside the gene matches: 3. Germline V CDR1 and CDR2: SEHNR, FQNEAQ (reference sequence). CDR3 amino acids: CASSTSGEPGELFF. As DNA, the CDR3 is TGTGCCAGCAGCACTAGCGGGGAACCCGGGGAGCTGTTTTTT.

The CDR3, as DNA: TGTGCCAGCAGCTTGGGTTTCTCCGGGGAGCTGTTTTTT. This encodes CASSLGFSGELFF. This rearrangement joins TRBV7-6 to TRBJ2-2; D not certain. The CDR3 loop spans 13 amino acids. CDR1 and CDR2 (germline): SGHVS, FNYEAQ. Trimming left V 3 bases short and J 6 bases short, with 8 bases between.

V and J are TRBV9 and TRBJ2-7; 9 positions match TRBD1. Per germline, CDR1 SGDLS and CDR2 YYNGEE. CDR3 length: 12 residues. J lost 6 bases, V lost 4 bases, and 2 bases had no gene match. The CDR3 reads CASSKGQGEQYF. DNA for the CDR3: TGTGCCAGCAGCAAGGGACAGGGCGAGCAGTACTTC.

The J gene is TRBJ2-1, the V gene TRBV19, with D perhaps TRBD1 (6 bases). CDR1 and CDR2 (germline): LNHDA, SQIVND (reference sequence). V was pared by 11 bases and J by 5 bases, with 16 bases between. This CDR3 region has 13 residues. CDR3 amino acids: CAVGQWINNEQFF. The CDR3 coding sequence is TGTGCCGTCGGACAGTGGATTAACAATGAGCAGTTCTTC. Filled out from reference TRBV19 and TRBJ2-1, the complete variable domain reads DGGITQSPKYLFRKEGQNVTLSCEQNLNHDAMYWYRQDPGQGLRLIYYSQIVNDFQKGDIAEGYSVSREKKESFPLTVTSAQKNPTAFYLCAVGQWINNEQFFGPGTRLTVL.

V gene TRBV27 combines with J gene TRBJ2-7; the D gene is possibly TRBD2 (5 bases). The germline V and J ends were trimmed by 3 bases and 4 bases, with 7 bases remaining between them. Germline V gene data show CDR1 as MNHEY and CDR2 as SMNVEV (reference sequence). This CDR3 contains 12 residues. CDR3 nucleotides: TGTGCCAGCAGTTTTGCGGGTTACGAGCAGTACTTC. It yields the protein CASSFAGYEQYF.

Note on this clone: At one end the junction does not follow the germline gene, possibly because of a read error. The gene calls are TRBV4-2 and TRBJ1-5, with D uncertain. The CDR3 covers 17 residues. Germline-derived CDR1 and CDR2 are LGHNA and YNFKEQ. The CDR3 is CASRQEGQGRGNQPQHF. CDR3 coding DNA: TGTGCCAGCAGACAAGAAGGTCAAGGGCGCGGCAATCAGCCCCAGCATTTT.

This chain uses TRBV27 with TRBJ1-5; D is ambiguous. Germline values: CDR1 MNHEY, CDR2 SMNVEV (reference sequence). Trimming stripped 4 bases from V and 2 bases from J, with 12 bases between. CDR3 size: 15 residues. The CDR3 loop reads CASSSPGHGNQPQHF. In DNA, the CDR3 is TGTGCCAGCAGTTCGCCGGGCCATGGCAATCAGCCCCAGCATTTT.

The genes are TRBV6-5 and TRBJ2-7; D may correspond to TRBD1 or TRBD2 (5 bases each). The CDR3 extends over 14 amino acids. Germline V gene lookup returns CDR1 MNHEY and CDR2 SVGAGI. The V end lost 1 base, the J end lost 0 bases, and 7 bases lay between the germline ends. CDR3 sequence (DNA): TGTGCCAGCAGTTACTACGGGACCTCCTACGAGCAGTACTTC. Amino acids: CASSYYGTSYEQYF.

On this clone itself: At the DNA level, this CDR3 is encoded by other sequences in the same sample as well. The chain couples TRBV18 to TRBJ2-7, with D unresolved. This CDR3 region has 12 residues. Germline V gene data show CDR1 as KGHSH and CDR2 as LQKENI. Trimming left V 3 bases short and J 0 bases short, with 3 bases between. CDR3 sequence: CASSPDSYEQYF. The DNA of the CDR3 is TGTGCCAGCTCACCTGACTCCTACGAGCAGTACTTC.

In this sample, this clone turned up once. The chain carries TRBV27 and TRBJ2-5, with TRBD1 identical over 9 bases. V trimming: 4 bases; J trimming: 5 bases; junction bases outside the gene matches: 8. The CDR3 is 15 residues long. Germline CDR1 reads MNHEY; CDR2 reads SMNVEV (reference sequence). CDR3: CASSYGTGLGETQYF. CDR3 nucleotide sequence: TGTGCCAGCAGTTACGGGACAGGGCTAGGGGAGACCCAGTACTTC.

This sequence joins TRBV29-1 and TRBJ2-1; 9 nucleotides line up with TRBD1. V dropped 6 bases and J dropped 3; count of bases not matched to a gene: 3. The V gene's germline CDR1 is SQVTM and CDR2 ANQGSEA. The CDR3 runs 13 residues. The CDR3 DNA reads TGCAGCGTGGGGACAGGGAACTACAATGAGCAGTTCTTC. This translates into CSVGTGNYNEQFF.

This clone has just one count. The V call is TRBV4-1, the J call TRBJ2-2, with D maybe TRBD2 (6 bases). CDR1 and CDR2 from the germline V gene are MGHRA and YSYEKL. This CDR3 comprises 17 residues. The V end was cut by 1 base, the J end by 0 bases, with 12 bases between. The CDR3 is CASSQGSVAANTGELFF. The CDR3 DNA follows: TGCGCCAGCAGCCAAGGGTCAGTAGCGGCGAACACCGGGGAGCTGTTTTTT.

This chain connects TRBV18 to TRBJ1-5, with D possibly matching TRBD1 (5 bases). This CDR3 spans 15 amino acids. V was pared by 2 bases and J by 5 bases, with 13 bases between. CDR1 is KGHSH, CDR2 LQKENI, per germline. The CDR3 sequence: CASSPSTGPDQPQHF. The DNA of the CDR3 is TGTGCCAGCTCACCATCGACGGGGCCTGATCAGCCCCAGCATTTT.

V is TRBV6-6 and J is TRBJ1-5; 10 bases are a match to TRBD1. In germline, CDR1 is MNHNY, CDR2 SVGAGI (reference sequence). This CDR3 has 15 residues. V shed 6 bases, J shed 1 base, and the junction held 3 bases outside the gene matches. CDR3: CASSRDRGSNQPQHF. The CDR3 nucleotides read TGTGCCAGCAGCCGGGACAGGGGAAGCAATCAGCCCCAGCATTTT.

V usage is TRBV29-1 and J usage is TRBJ2-1; the match to TRBD1 covers 7 bases. Germline values: CDR1 SQVTM, CDR2 ANQGSEA. Germline trimming cut 0 bases from V and 4 bases from J; bases unmatched to any gene: 3. This CDR3 is 14 amino acids long. CDR3 nucleotide sequence: TGCAGCGTTGAAGAAGCAGGGGGATACAATGAGCAGTTCTTC. It is translated as CSVEEAGGYNEQFF.

The chain links TRBV29-1 to TRBJ2-5; D gene ambiguous. Deletions cut 6 bases from V and 5 bases from J, with 13 bases between. CDR1 SQVTM and CDR2 ANQGSEA come from the germline V gene. The CDR3 contains 12 residues. CDR3 region: CSVNVWSETQYF. CDR3 coding DNA: TGCAGCGTGAACGTATGGAGCGAGACCCAGTACTTC.

The count of this clone is one. The chain combines TRBV30 with TRBJ2-7; TRBD1 matches at 7 bases. The germline gives CDR1 GTSNPN, CDR2 SVGIG (reference sequence). This CDR3 comprises 13 residues. The V and J ends lost 3 bases and 6 bases, in that order; junction bases with no gene match: 8. CDR3 nucleotide sequence: TGTGCCTGGAGAGACAGGGCCCTACGCGAGCAGTACTTC. Translation: CAWRDRALREQYF.

V and J are TRBV11-1 and TRBJ1-1, with no clear D. The V end lost 2 bases, the J end lost 3 bases, and 7 bases lay between the germline ends. This CDR3 is built from 13 residues. Germline loops: CDR1 SGHAT, CDR2 FQDESV (reference sequence). CDR3 nucleotides: TGTGCCAGCAGCTTATTTCGGCACACTGAAGCTTTCTTT. As protein: CASSLFRHTEAFF.